This TCR beta chain originates from a study of PD-1 blockade in classical Hodgkin lymphoma. Study information: Intravenous delivery of nivolumab at 3 mg/kg to patients occurred every 2 weeks.

Noted time point: cycle 4 day 1 (C4D1), after around six weeks of nivolumab. Every patient experienced relapse after autologous stem cell transplantation, and brentuximab vedotin exposure varied. TCRdb's table, derived via immunoSEQ multiplex PCR, lists solely in-frame clones and lacks some. The sample shows tens of thousands of clones, 70% to 90% of them seen only once. Trimming took off 5 bases at V and 11 bases at J, with 16 bases between the two ends. This CDR3 region has 13 residues. Germline values: CDR1 SGHRS, CDR2 YFSETQ. The sample in question was peripheral blood mononuclear cells (PBMCs), obtained before the fourth cycle of nivolumab. The receptor was derived from a human donor with classical Hodgkin lymphoma. The V and J genes are TRBV5-1 and TRBJ1-4; no reliable D call. This CDR3 reads CASRFSDTQKLFF. The CDR3, as DNA: TGCGCCAGCAGGTTTTCAGACACGCAGAAACTGTTTTTT.